This TCR beta chain stems from a study of CD8 T cells in ankylosing spondylitis. The study, taken as a whole, reports: With a CD8+ phenotype, disease-linked clones were relatively rare in peripheral blood. A motif of roughly eight highly homologous TCR beta variants was seen as apparently characteristic of ankylosing spondylitis blood. The clones that were linked to disease were reported to be significantly enriched in matched synovial fluid samples from ankylosing spondylitis patients.

The CDR3 totals 18 residues. CDR1 LNHDA and CDR2 SQIVND come from the germline V gene (reference sequence). Trimming stripped 1 base from V and 0 bases from J, with 16 bases between. TCRdb ran MiXCR on the 5' RACE reads and lists one entry per CDR3 protein. Here the sample spans roughly 490,000 distinct CDR3 sequences, 5.3% being singletons. As regards this clonotype: Antigen specificity is unknown.

The sample taken for sequencing was blood, either unsorted or a sorted T cell fraction (not recorded which). The sequence was obtained from a male donor with ankylosing spondylitis. The chain combines TRBV19 with TRBJ1-5, with D possibly being TRBD1 (5 bases). The CDR3 is CASSIGQGKGYSNQPQHF. The CDR3 coding sequence is TGTGCCAGTAGTATAGGCCAGGGAAAGGGTTATAGCAATCAGCCCCAGCATTTT.